In its sample, the clone carrying this T cell receptor beta chain was seen many times. Antigen: not known. The sample originates from a study of T cells in Graves' hyperthyroidism and ophthalmopathy. Study observations and caveats: From stable hyperthyroidism, ophthalmopathy was separated by a 13 V-J model.

V shed 2 bases and J shed 7 bases, with 10 bases lying between them. The CDR3 is made up of 14 amino acids. Germline V lookup: CDR1 SGHTS, CDR2 YDEGEE. No ophthalmopathy progression within 18 months constituted stable Graves' hyperthyroidism. There were TCR beta CDR3 regions amplified from RNA transcripts. First-round RT-PCR of the TCR CDR3 relied on the HTBI primer set. One entry per CDR3 protein, called by TCRdb with MiXCR from the multiplex PCR reads. The sample lists under 400,000 distinct CDR3 sequences, around 13% seen once, with 9.2% in the top ten. The source is a young woman with Graves' hyperthyroidism. J is TRBJ1-6 and V is TRBV5-8, with D unresolved. The sample consisted of blood. For the CDR3, the DNA is TGTGCCAGCAGCTTAGGAGGGTGGAATTCACCCCTCCACTTT. Its translation: CASSLGGWNSPLHF.